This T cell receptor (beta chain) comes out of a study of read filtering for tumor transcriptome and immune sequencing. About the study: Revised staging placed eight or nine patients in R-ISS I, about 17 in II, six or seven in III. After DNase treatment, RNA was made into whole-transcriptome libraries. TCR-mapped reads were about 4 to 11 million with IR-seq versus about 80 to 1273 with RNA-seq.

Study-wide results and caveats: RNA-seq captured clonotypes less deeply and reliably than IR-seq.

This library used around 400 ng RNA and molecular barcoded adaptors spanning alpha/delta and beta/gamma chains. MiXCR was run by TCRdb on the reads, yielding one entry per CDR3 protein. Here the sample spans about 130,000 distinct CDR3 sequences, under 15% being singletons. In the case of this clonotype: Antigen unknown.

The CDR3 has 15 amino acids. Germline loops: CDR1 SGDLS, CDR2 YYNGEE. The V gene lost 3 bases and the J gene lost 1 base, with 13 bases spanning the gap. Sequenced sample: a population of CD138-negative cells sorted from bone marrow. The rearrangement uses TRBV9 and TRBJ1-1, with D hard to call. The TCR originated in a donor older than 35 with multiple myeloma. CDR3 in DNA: TGTGCCAGCAGCGCCACCGGGCAAGGGAACACTGAAGCTTTCTTT. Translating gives CASSATGQGNTEAFF.